This TCR beta chain was captured by sequencing in a study of blood T cell repertoires in COVID-19 (TCRdb year 2020). Study-level background: Samples from collaborators originated in the United States, Italy and Spain and spanned both the acute and convalescent phases of COVID-19. A de-identified subject ID, COVID-19 status, age in years and sex were almost always included in the sample metadata. HLA class I and class II types, where available, came from metadata supplied by the sample provider rather than from assay-based typing. Deeply sampled blood TCRbeta repertoires from subjects exposed to, actively infected with, or recovered from COVID-19 were included in the dataset. Samples were obtained from the ongoing ImmuneRACE study (first 160 participants) and from about 1,300 subjects provided by 6 global collaborators. The prospective study material was composed of cDNA or gDNA derived from T cells, B-cell-depleted T cells, or PBMCs. The repertoires were made available in a free public database intended to serve as a resource for research on the immune response to SARS-CoV-2. General study outcomes and caveats: The quantity of clinical and demographic metadata differed by source and by participant and was supplied without curation.

Participants in the prospective study were aged roughly 18 to 100 years, lived in 24 United States geographic areas, and enrolled through a virtual design. To assign participants to cohorts, the prospective study relied on clinical history that participants themselves reported in a screening survey and a study questionnaire. In the prospective study, mobile phlebotomists collected whole blood, serum and a nasopharyngeal or oropharyngeal swab from each participant. Additional blood draws and questionnaires over an approximately two-month period could optionally be provided by prospective study participants. Before DNA extraction, prospective study blood samples were shipped either frozen or at room temperature. As for this clone: No antigen is known for it. Per-nucleotide qualities are absent, and no much larger clonotype sits a single base away.

According to the germline V gene, CDR1 reads SGHVS and CDR2 reads FNYEAQ. Taken from cysteine to phenylalanine, the CDR3 has 17 residues. Only CDR3 DNA remains: 51 bases, in frame from the first base. The germline V end is reduced by 1 base and the J end by 4 bases; junction bases left unmatched: 10. The immunoSEQ Assay, a bias-controlled multiplex PCR, was used to amplify TCRbeta CDR3 regions from genomic DNA. As for how the authors treated the data: The number of nucleated cells in each sample was estimated by amplification of reference gene primers within the assay. To quantify the absolute abundance of each unique TCRbeta CDR3 rearrangement, sequence reads were collapsed and filtered. For each sample, productive Simpson clonality was calculated as the square root of Simpson's diversity index over productive rearrangements. This immuneACCESS table, as held by TCRdb, lists in-frame sequences with V and J called but not all clones. Of the missing ones, under half trace to an unresolved V gene in checked studies; the others have no known cause. V and J calls plus clone size are reproduced from that table; the DNA served to infer D and trimming. The sample includes 300,000 to 400,000 clones, with 80% to 90% observed a single time. About 4.2% of the sample is in the top ten clones.

The TCR was taken from a woman between 40 and 55 years old with acute COVID-19. Sequencing was done on a sample of PBMCs or T cells enriched from blood (not recorded which). The sequence links TRBV7-6 to TRBJ2-1, and 7 bases in between align with TRBD2. This receptor carries the CDR3 CASSLVGRVSNYNEQFF. The sequenced DNA is TGTGCCAGCAGCTTAGTTGGGAGGGTTAGTAATTACAATGAGCAGTTCTTC.